This is a list of T cell receptor beta chains from one sample in a study of shared clonotypes between healthy human individuals. Assay used: immunoSEQ multiplex PCR; TCRdb lists only in-frame clones, some missing. This table holds a few million clones, approximately 95% found once. Specimen: naive CD4+ T cells from PBMCs. These receptors all stem from a man aged 18 to 29 in good health. Some clones in this sample may be carry-over from other donors' samples. The CDR3 runs from the conserved cysteine through the conserved F or W. Fields, in order: V gene, J gene, clone size, D gene, CDR3 length, CDR3 protein, CDR3 DNA. A D gene is named only where the DNA matches it firmly. Clone size appears in some rows only: once, few, many, or a class for an expanded clone.

TRBV6-1	TRBJ1-6	-	-	13	CATLRGPNSPLHF	TGTGCCACCCTACGGGGGCCTAATTCACCCCTCCACTTT
TRBV5-1	TRBJ1-2	few	-	12	CASSRSNYGYTF	TGCGCCAGCAGCCGTAGTAACTATGGCTACACCTTC
TRBV5-1	TRBJ2-7	-	-	14	CASSLLVSRYEQYF	TGCGCCAGCAGCTTGCTAGTGTCGCGCTACGAGCAGTACTTC
TRBV29-1	TRBJ2-3	-	-	13	CSVVRVGADTQYF	TGCAGCGTTGTCCGGGTGGGGGCAGATACGCAGTATTTT
TRBV6-1	TRBJ2-3	-	-	14	CASSQTAPPDTQYF	TGTGCCAGCAGCCAAACAGCTCCCCCAGATACGCAGTATTTT
TRBV28	TRBJ1-2	-	TRBD1	14	CASSPQGAQYGYTF	TGTGCCAGCAGTCCCCAGGGGGCGCAATATGGCTACACCTTC
TRBV5-1	TRBJ2-1	-	TRBD2	17	CASSHAGTSFLVNEQFF	TGCGCCAGCAGCCACGCCGGGACTAGCTTCTTAGTCAATGAGCAGTTCTTC
TRBV28	TRBJ1-2	-	-	13	CASSSGQTYGYTF	TGTGCCAGCAGTTCAGGACAGACCTATGGCTACACCTTC
TRBV27	TRBJ2-5	-	TRBD1	15	CASSLFGDREETQYF	TGTGCCAGCAGCCTCTTCGGGGACAGGGAAGAGACCCAGTACTTC
TRBV2	TRBJ1-2	-	-	12	CASSDTARFYTF	TGTGCCAGCAGTGATACGGCCAGGTTCTACACCTTC
TRBV27	TRBJ1-1	-	-	14	CASSLSGANTEAFF	TGTGCCAGCAGCCTAAGCGGGGCGAACACTGAAGCTTTCTTT
TRBV5-1	TRBJ2-1	-	TRBD2	15	CASVRLAGSPNEQFF	TGCGCCAGCGTCAGACTAGCGGGATCCCCCAATGAGCAGTTCTTC
TRBV15	TRBJ1-5	-	TRBD1	17	CATSSPWEAGGYQPQHF	TGTGCCACCAGCAGTCCCTGGGAGGCAGGGGGGTATCAGCCCCAGCATTTT
TRBV20-1	TRBJ2-5	few	-	11	CSARDRETQYF	TGCAGTGCTAGAGATAGGGAGACCCAGTACTTC
TRBV29-1	TRBJ1-2	-	-	15	CSVDPLLKAFEGYTF	TGCAGCGTTGATCCCCTCCTCAAAGCGTTTGAGGGCTACACCTTC
TRBV14	TRBJ2-6	-	-	13	CASRLRGANVLTF	TGTGCCAGCAGGTTACGCGGGGCCAACGTCCTGACTTTC
TRBV29-1	TRBJ2-1	-	TRBD1	15	CSGAPGTGLRNEQFF	TGCAGCGGCGCCCCCGGGACAGGGCTTCGCAATGAGCAGTTCTTC
TRBV7-2	TRBJ2-5	-	-	15	CASSPGLHVKETQYF	TGTGCCAGCAGCCCCGGACTCCACGTTAAAGAGACCCAGTACTTC
TRBV4-1	TRBJ2-1	-	-	12	CASSQSDNEQFF	TGCGCCAGCAGCCAATCCGACAATGAGCAGTTCTTC
TRBV2	TRBJ1-4	-	-	13	CATKRGIYEKLFF	TGTGCCACAAAGAGGGGGATTTATGAAAAACTGTTTTTT
TRBV6-1	TRBJ2-3	-	-	14	CASSEQGSTDTQYF	TGTGCCAGCAGTGAACAGGGCAGCACAGATACGCAGTATTTT
TRBV28	TRBJ2-3	-	-	15	CASTRQGGITDTQYF	TGTGCCAGCACAAGGCAGGGCGGTATCACAGATACGCAGTATTTT
TRBV5-1	TRBJ2-3	-	-	14	CASSLTGIPDTQYF	TGCGCCAGCAGCTTGACAGGGATCCCAGATACGCAGTATTTT